Following are 8 T cell receptor beta chains from one sample sequenced in a study of blood T cell repertoires in COVID-19. Here immunoSEQ multiplex PCR was the method, and the copy in TCRdb shows in-frame clones only, minus some. The table has about 150,000 clones, more than 75% seen once. Sequencing was performed on peripheral blood. All receptors derive from a woman aged 55-69 years with COVID-19, enrolled during active disease.

The gene calls are TRBV5-5 and TRBJ2-2; 7 bases are shared with TRBD2. Germline lookup yields CDR1 SGHKS and CDR2 YYEKEE (reference sequence). V dropped 0 bases and J dropped 7; count of bases not matched to a gene: 6. This CDR3 region has 15 residues. CDR3 sequence reads: CASSLEGLAVGELFF. The CDR3 DNA sequence: TGTGCCAGCAGCTTGGAAGGGCTAGCGGTCGGGGAGCTGTTTTTT. Looking up the rest from reference TRBV5-5 and TRBJ2-2 gives the full variable domain: DAGVTQSPTHLIKTRGQQVTLRCSPISGHKSVSWYQQVLGQGPQFIFQYYEKEERGRGNFPDRFSARQFPNYSSELNVNALLLGDSALYLCASSLEGLAVGELFFGEGSRLTVL.

This clone has only one observation. The V gene is TRBV30, the J gene TRBJ1-3; maybe TRBD1 (5 bases). Trimming removed 5 bases from V and 0 bases from J, with 17 bases in between. Germline V gene sequence: CDR1 GTSNPN, CDR2 SVGIG (reference sequence). The CDR3 consists of 16 residues. For the CDR3, the DNA is TGTGCCTGGGCAATCCCACAGGCGATCTCTGGAAACACCATATATTTT. Its protein is CAWAIPQAISGNTIYF.

The CDR3 DNA reads TGTGCCAGCCACCGGGACTTCAACTATGGCTACACCTTC. Protein product: CASHRDFNYGYTF. The V and J genes are TRBV6-5 and TRBJ1-2; maybe TRBD1 (5 bases). Deletions cut 8 bases from V and 2 bases from J, with 12 bases between. Germline CDR1 reads MNHEY; CDR2 reads SVGAGI. This CDR3 has 13 residues.

J is TRBJ2-3 and V is TRBV7-9, with 10 bases lining up with TRBD2. The germline CDR1 and CDR2 sequences are SEHNR and FQNEAQ (reference sequence). V lost 5 bases and J lost 0; bases outside the gene matches: 5. The CDR3 consists of 16 residues. CDR3 bases: TGTGCCAGCAGCCTGGGACTAGCGACTAGCACAGATACGCAGTATTTT. Translated: CASSLGLATSTDTQYF.

This clone rates as medium-sized. This chain links TRBV4-1 with TRBJ2-2; 7 positions agree with TRBD2. This CDR3 has 18 residues. With V trimmed by 0 bases and J by 4 bases, 11 bases remained unmatched. Germline loops: CDR1 MGHRA, CDR2 YSYEKL. The CDR3 loop reads CASSQDLFGLAATGELFF. The CDR3 nucleotides are TGCGCCAGCAGCCAAGATCTTTTCGGTCTAGCGGCCACCGGGGAGCTGTTTTTT.

The DNA for the CDR3 is TGTGCCAGCAGCTTCGGGGGGCCCTCCTTCTCTGGAAACACCATATATTTT. Protein: CASSFGGPSFSGNTIYF. V usage is TRBV5-6 and J usage is TRBJ1-3; tentatively, D is TRBD1 (6 bases). This CDR3 has 17 amino acids. V lost 2 bases and J lost 0, with 15 bases in between. CDR1 is SGHDT, CDR2 YYEEEE, per germline.

This clone was recorded only once. The chain has TRBV19 and TRBJ1-6; 9 nucleotides align to TRBD1. The CDR3 runs 16 residues. After removal of 3 bases from V and 7 bases from J, the junction contained 7 bases not matched to a gene. CDR1 LNHDA and CDR2 SQIVND come from the germline V gene (reference sequence). The CDR3 nucleotides read TGTGCCAGTAGTATCGGAACAGGGACAGGGAATTCACCCCTCCACTTT. It yields the protein CASSIGTGTGNSPLHF.

The CDR3 is CASSLEGSGEAFF. The CDR3, as DNA: TGCGCCAGCAGCTTGGAGGGGTCCGGGGAAGCTTTCTTT. This chain joins TRBV5-1 and TRBJ1-1, with a possible D match to TRBD1 (5 bases). The CDR3 runs to 13 residues. Trimming shortened V by 0 bases and J by 8 bases, and 11 bases separated the two germline ends. Germline V lookup: CDR1 SGHRS, CDR2 YFSETQ. Variable domain in full (rest from reference TRBV5-1 and TRBJ1-1): KAGVTQTPRYLIKTRGQQVTLSCSPISGHRSVSWYQQTPGQGLQFLFEYFSETQRNKGNFPGRFSGRQFSNSRSEMNVSTLELGDSALYLCASSLEGSGEAFFGQGTRLTVV.